The 20 T cell receptor beta chains reported below all come from one sample, sequenced in a study of blood T cell repertoires in COVID-19. Method: immunoSEQ multiplex PCR; TCRdb's copy keeps in-frame clones and lacks some. The sample has under 300,000 clones; just over 90% are singletons. The specimen sequenced was PBMCs or T cells enriched from blood (not recorded which). The receptors were gathered from a woman in her forties with acute COVID-19.

The J gene is TRBJ1-2, the V gene TRBV30; no reliable D call. Trimming left V 3 bases short and J 7 bases short, with 9 bases between. Germline assignment: CDR1 GTSNPN and CDR2 SVGIG (reference sequence). CDR3 length: 11 residues. The CDR3 sequence is CAWRIGGGYTF. The CDR3 DNA reads TGTGCCTGGAGAATCGGCGGTGGCTACACCTTC.

This chain connects TRBV28 to TRBJ1-2; 9 bases map to TRBD1. Germline assignment: CDR1 MDHEN and CDR2 SYDVKM. The CDR3 is 14 amino acids. V lost 2 bases, J lost 6 bases, and 4 bases stayed unmatched. Here the CDR3 reads CASSLGDRDHGYTF. CDR3 DNA: TGTGCCAGCAGTTTAGGGGACAGGGACCATGGCTACACCTTC.

The rearrangement joins TRBV7-9 to TRBJ2-1; tentatively, D is TRBD2 (5 bases). The V end was cut by 5 bases, the J end by 6 bases, with 14 bases between. Germline assignment: CDR1 SEHNR and CDR2 FQNEAQ (reference sequence). The CDR3 length is 14 residues. CDR3 amino acids: CASSDGASGNEQFF. The CDR3 coding sequence is TGTGCCAGCAGCGACGGAGCGAGCGGCAATGAGCAGTTCTTC.

The J gene is TRBJ2-2, the V gene TRBV6-1, with 7 nucleotides matching TRBD1. Per germline, CDR1 MNHNS and CDR2 SASEGT. The junction had 9 bases not matched to a gene; V was cut back by 1 base and J by 7 bases. The CDR3 loop spans 16 amino acids. CDR3 protein: CASSEGTGPPSGELFF. The CDR3 bases are TGTGCCAGCAGTGAAGGGACAGGCCCTCCCAGCGGGGAGCTGTTTTTT.

The V call is TRBV7-9, the J call TRBJ2-3; 7 bases map to TRBD2. Trimming removed 1 base from V and 4 bases from J; junction bases left unmatched: 5. CDR3 length: 15 amino acids. Per the germline V gene, CDR1 is SEHNR and CDR2 is FQNEAQ (reference sequence). In DNA, the CDR3 is TGTGCCAGCAGCTTAGGGTCGGGGGGAGCAGATACGCAGTATTTT. This translates into CASSLGSGGADTQYF.

The chain couples TRBV5-1 to TRBJ1-2, with TRBD1 as a possible D gene (5 bases). Trimming shortened V by 0 bases and J by 3 bases, and 15 bases separated the two germline ends. The CDR3 spans 16 residues. CDR1 SGHRS and CDR2 YFSETQ come from the germline V gene. The CDR3 sequence is CASSLGFPGRDYGYTF. In nucleotides, the CDR3 is TGCGCCAGCAGCTTGGGGTTTCCGGGCAGGGACTATGGCTACACCTTC.

The genes are TRBV6-5 and TRBJ2-1; 9 bases are shared with TRBD1. Germline lookup yields CDR1 MNHEY and CDR2 SVGAGI. V shed 6 bases and J 4 bases; nucleotides not matched to a gene: 4. The CDR3 has 14 residues. In DNA, the CDR3 is TGTGCCAGCAGGACCGGGACAGGGTACAATGAGCAGTTCTTC. It encodes CASRTGTGYNEQFF.

The V and J genes are TRBV18 and TRBJ1-2; possibly TRBD1 for D (6 bases). V lost 0 bases and J 3 bases, leaving 11 bases between the germline ends. The germline CDR1 and CDR2 sequences are KGHSH and LQKENI. The CDR3 totals 15 residues. CDR3 coding DNA: TGTGCCAGCTCACCACCGGGGGCGAGAGACTATGGCTACACCTTC. This gives the protein CASSPPGARDYGYTF.

CDR3 region: CASSAGLAGNPPPTDTQYF. The CDR3, as DNA: TGTGCCAGCAGCGCGGGACTAGCGGGAAACCCTCCCCCCACAGATACGCAGTATTTT. The genes are TRBV9 and TRBJ2-3; 13 nucleotides agree with TRBD2. Germline V lookup: CDR1 SGDLS, CDR2 YYNGEE. The CDR3 extends over 19 amino acids. The ends lost 3 bases at V and 2 bases at J; junction bases unmatched: 12. Together with reference TRBV9 and TRBJ2-3, the CDR3 gives the full variable domain: DSGVTQTPKHLITATGQRVTLRCSPRSGDLSVYWYQQSLDQGLQFLIQYYNGEERAKGNILERFSAQQFPDLHSELNLSSLELGDSALYFCASSAGLAGNPPPTDTQYFGPGTRLTVL.

The chain recombines TRBV27 with TRBJ1-2; 7 nucleotides align to TRBD1. Germline V gene data show CDR1 as MNHEY and CDR2 as SMNVEV (reference sequence). V trimming: 5 bases; J trimming: 4 bases; junction bases outside the gene matches: 10. This CDR3 region has 15 residues. CDR3 sequence (DNA): TGTGCCAGCAGTACGGGAAGGACAGGTCTCTATGGCTACACCTTC. Protein sequence: CASSTGRTGLYGYTF.

The chain is built from TRBV7-6 and TRBJ2-7; 7 bases map to TRBD1. Trimming cost V 5 bases and J 5 bases; bases outside gene matches: 3. The CDR3 is made up of 12 amino acids. Germline V CDR1 and CDR2: SGHVS, FNYEAQ. The CDR3: CASSDRVNEQYF. The CDR3 nucleotides are TGTGCCAGCAGCGACAGGGTTAACGAGCAGTACTTC. The full variable domain, its missing parts supplied by reference TRBV7-6 and TRBJ2-7, is GAGVSQSPRYKVTKRGQDVALRCDPISGHVSLYWYRQALGQGPEFLTYFNYEAQQDKSGLPNDRFSAERPEGSISTLTIQRTEQRDSAMYRCASSDRVNEQYFGPGTRLTVT.

The V and J genes are TRBV2 and TRBJ2-5, with a weak D call TRBD2 (6 bases). Germline values: CDR1 SNHLY, CDR2 FYNNEI. The CDR3 is 17 residues long. V was pared by 1 base and J by 5 bases, with 20 bases between. CDR3 sequence reads: CASSEGRRALRQETQYF. The CDR3 DNA sequence: TGTGCCAGCAGTGAAGGGAGGAGGGCCTTAAGGCAGGAGACCCAGTACTTC.

This clone was detected only once. The chain uses TRBV2 and TRBJ2-5; D is possibly TRBD1 (5 bases). Trimming took off 7 bases at V and 1 base at J, with 19 bases between the two ends. Per germline, CDR1 SNHLY and CDR2 FYNNEI. This CDR3 contains 16 residues. CDR3 DNA sequence: TGTGCCAGCACAAAGGAAGGGGTAGGGGTCCAAGAGACCCAGTACTTC. It specifies CASTKEGVGVQETQYF. Variable domain in full (rest from reference TRBV2 and TRBJ2-5): EPEVTQTPSHQVTQMGQEVILRCVPISNHLYFYWYRQILGQKVEFLVSFYNNEISEKSEIFDDQFSVERPDGSNFTLKIRSTKLEDSAMYFCASTKEGVGVQETQYFGPGTRLLVL.

This rearrangement joins TRBV14 to TRBJ1-2; D possibly corresponds to TRBD1 (5 bases). The V end was cut by 0 bases, the J end by 4 bases, with 9 bases between. Looked up from germline, CDR1 is SGHDN and CDR2 is FVKESK. This CDR3 region has 14 residues. In DNA, the CDR3 is TGTGCCAGCAGCCAAGATCGGGGGTTCTATGGCTACACCTTC. Its protein is CASSQDRGFYGYTF.

The CDR3 DNA is TGTGCCAGCAGTTTGGGGGGGGCATACAATGAGCAGTTCTTC. Its protein product is CASSLGGAYNEQFF. The rearrangement links TRBV28 to TRBJ2-1; the D gene is possibly TRBD2 (7 bases). The V and J ends lost 3 bases and 4 bases respectively, with 10 bases between them. The CDR3 contains 14 residues. Germline CDR1 is MDHEN and CDR2 is SYDVKM.

This chain joins TRBV7-2 and TRBJ2-3, with 8 bases identical to TRBD2. CDR3 length: 17 residues. V gave up 2 bases and J gave up 1 base; unmatched junction bases: 8. The germline V gene has CDR1 SGHTA and CDR2 FQGNSA. CDR3 protein: CASSLNGGAIGTDTQYF. The CDR3, as DNA: TGTGCCAGCAGCTTAAACGGGGGGGCCATTGGCACAGATACGCAGTATTTT.

This chain joins TRBV19 and TRBJ1-4; D is unresolved. This CDR3 spans 11 amino acids. Trimming left V 1 base short and J 11 bases short, with 5 bases between. Germline assignment: CDR1 LNHDA and CDR2 SQIVND (reference sequence). CDR3 coding DNA: TGTGCCAGTAGTATAGGAGGGAAACTGTTTTTT. Translation: CASSIGGKLFF.

This rearrangement joins TRBV3-1 (or the pseudogene TRBV3-2) to TRBJ2-5; a weak D match, TRBD2 (6 bases). The CDR3 spans 16 residues. Trimming took off 0 bases at V and 5 bases at J, with 16 bases between the two ends. Germline CDR1 is LGHDT and CDR2 is YNNKEL (reference sequence). The DNA of the CDR3 is TGTGCCAGCAGCCAAGATCCAGGGAGGATCTGGGAGACCCAGTACTTC. Its translation is CASSQDPGRIWETQYF.

The chain uses TRBV19 and TRBJ1-3, with 9 nucleotides matching TRBD1. Germline CDR1 LNHDA, CDR2 SQIVND (reference sequence). After removal of 3 bases from V and 3 bases from J, the junction contained 3 bases not matched to a gene. The CDR3 covers 15 residues. This chain's CDR3 is CASSIGTGNGNTIYF. CDR3 DNA sequence: TGTGCCAGTAGTATCGGGACAGGGAATGGAAACACCATATATTTT.

This chain uses TRBV7-9 with TRBJ2-1; 9 bases are a match to TRBD1. Germline V gene sequence: CDR1 SEHNR, CDR2 FQNEAQ (reference sequence). Trimming took 1 base from V and 4 from J; bases not matched to a gene: 2. The CDR3 is 15 residues long. This CDR3 is CASSLDRGRYNEQFF. CDR3 in DNA: TGTGCCAGCAGCTTAGACAGGGGGCGTTACAATGAGCAGTTCTTC. Full variable domain (missing parts from reference TRBV7-9 and TRBJ2-1): DTGVSQNPRHKITKRGQNVTFRCDPISEHNRLYWYRQTLGQGPEFLTYFQNEAQLEKSRLLSDRFSAERPKGSFSTLEIQRTEQGDSAMYLCASSLDRGRYNEQFFGPGTRLTVL.